The entry that follows covers one TCR beta chain sequence. Its antigen is unknown. CDR1 and CDR2 (germline): SGHAT, FQNNGV. V lost 1 base, J lost 9 bases, and 5 bases stayed unmatched. CDR3 size: 14 residues. This record comes from a study of cytomegalovirus exposure and HLA in healthy donors. General study results and limits: The study flagged about 160 TCR beta chains as cytomegalovirus-associated.

13 Jbeta primers and 60 Vbeta primers were used for the PCR. The protocol was immunoSEQ multiplex PCR, while the TCRdb copy is restricted to in-frame clones and leaves out a portion. This table holds over 100,000 clones, approximately 60% found once. The sequencing input was PBMCs. This sequence originates from a woman aged 40 to 50 in good health and CMV-seronegative. The rearrangement joins TRBV11-2 to TRBJ1-1, with 10 positions matching TRBD1. The CDR3 sequence: CASSLGDRGVKAFF. The CDR3, as DNA: TGTGCCAGCAGCTTAGGGGACAGGGGCGTGAAAGCTTTCTTT.